Below, 21 T cell receptor beta chains from the same sample are listed, as sequenced in a study of cytomegalovirus exposure and HLA in healthy donors. PCR involved 60 Vbeta and 13 Jbeta primers. Assay: immunoSEQ multiplex PCR; the TCRdb copy retains only in-frame clones and omits some. The sample carries almost 200,000 clones, about 76% recorded once. The sample taken for sequencing was PBMCs. These receptors were obtained from a male donor in good health and CMV-seropositive.

The J gene is TRBJ1-5, the V gene TRBV7-3, with D possibly being TRBD1 (6 bases). Trimming pared 5 bases from V and 4 bases from J, leaving 9 bases between. Germline-derived CDR1 and CDR2 are SGHTA and FQGTGA. CDR3 length equals 13 residues. This CDR3 is CASSPDRNQPQHF. The CDR3 coding sequence is TGTGCCAGCAGCCCCGACAGGAATCAGCCCCAGCATTTT. Variable domain in full (rest from reference TRBV7-3 and TRBJ1-5): GAGVSQTPSNKVTEKGKYVELRCDPISGHTALYWYRQSLGQGPEFLIYFQGTGAADDSGLPNDRFFAVRPEGSVSTLKIQRTERGDSAVYLCASSPDRNQPQHFGDGTRLSIL.

The rearrangement joins TRBV11-1 to TRBJ2-7; maybe TRBD1 (6 bases). CDR1 is SGHAT, CDR2 FQDESV, per germline (reference sequence). This CDR3 region has 13 residues. Trimming removed 7 bases at V and 2 bases at J, with 12 bases between. The CDR3 nucleotides are TGTGCCAGCAACCCGACAGGTCCCTACGAGCAGTACTTC. This codes for CASNPTGPYEQYF.

This clone was picked up one time. The V call is TRBV6-5, the J call TRBJ2-2; possible D gene TRBD1, 6 bases. This CDR3 spans 13 amino acids. V was clipped by 7 bases and J by 3 bases, with 9 bases between them. Germline values: CDR1 MNHEY, CDR2 SVGAGI. CDR3 coding DNA: TGTGCCAGCACCAGGGGCGACACCGGGGAGCTGTTTTTT. It codes for CASTRGDTGELFF.

V usage is TRBV20-1 and J usage is TRBJ1-3, with 8 nucleotides matching TRBD1. The germline V gene has CDR1 DFQATT and CDR2 SNEGSKA (reference sequence). V lost 3 bases, J lost 10 bases, and 2 bases stayed unmatched. The CDR3 is 11 residues long. Here the CDR3 reads CSASWTGTIYF. Written as DNA, the CDR3 is TGCAGTGCTAGCTGGACAGGGACCATATATTTT.

The rearrangement joins TRBV6-5 to TRBJ1-5, with D possibly TRBD1 on 5 matching bases. Germline CDR1 is MNHEY and CDR2 is SVGAGI. This CDR3 is built from 15 residues. The V end lost 0 bases, the J end lost 7 bases, and 13 bases lay between the germline ends. The CDR3 nucleotides read TGTGCCAGCAGTTACTCCGCAGGGCCCCCGCAGCCCCAGCATTTT. This codes for CASSYSAGPPQPQHF.

The J gene is TRBJ2-5, the V gene TRBV27; a possible D gene is TRBD2 (6 bases). Germline values: CDR1 MNHEY, CDR2 SMNVEV (reference sequence). Deletions cut 6 bases from V and 5 bases from J, with 16 bases between. The CDR3 is 14 amino acids. The DNA of the CDR3 is TGTGCCAGCAGAATGGGGCGGGATGGGGAGACCCAGTACTTC. Its translation: CASRMGRDGETQYF.

The chain uses TRBV13 and TRBJ2-5; D remains unclear. With the DNA end fitting TRBJ2-7 better, the J assignment may be wrong. From germline, CDR1 is PRHDT and CDR2 FYEKMQ (reference sequence). CDR3 length equals 14 residues. The CDR3 DNA reads as TGTGCCAGCAGCCCTCATCCTCCCCCAGGCGAGCAGTACTTC. Translating gives CASSPHPPPGEQYF.

The rearrangement joins TRBV23-1 to TRBJ1-1; D not certain. TRBV23-1 falls under the ORF class, with uncertain function. The CDR3 length is 16 residues. V was pared by 4 bases and J by 1 base, with 16 bases between. DNA of the CDR3: TGCGCCAGCAGTCCTACGGACCGACTAACGAACACTGAAGCTTTCTTT. It yields the protein CASSPTDRLTNTEAFF.

The chain uses TRBV30 and TRBJ2-1, with D possibly TRBD2 on 5 matching bases. The V gene's germline CDR1 is GTSNPN and CDR2 SVGIG (reference sequence). Trimming pared 1 base from V and 10 bases from J, leaving 8 bases between. The CDR3 loop spans 11 amino acids. The CDR3 DNA sequence: TGTGCCTGGAGTGGAAGGGAGGAGCAGTTCTTC. This gives the protein CAWSGREEQFF.

The rearrangement uses TRBV5-4 and TRBJ2-2; possibly TRBD2 for D (6 bases). The CDR3 is 14 residues long. Trimming removed 5 bases from V and 4 bases from J, with 12 bases in between. CDR1 is SGHNT, CDR2 YYREEE, per germline (reference sequence). The CDR3 nucleotides are TGTGCCAGCAGGAACGGGGGATCCACCGGGGAGCTGTTTTTT. Encoded protein: CASRNGGSTGELFF.

The CDR3 protein is CASSRGVVYEQYF. CDR3 nucleotides: TGTGCCAGCAGCCGGGGGGTCGTCTACGAGCAGTACTTC. The chain uses TRBV27 and TRBJ2-7; 7 positions match TRBD2. V lost 6 bases, J lost 3 bases, and 5 bases stayed unmatched. CDR3 length: 13 amino acids. Germline V lookup: CDR1 MNHEY, CDR2 SMNVEV (reference sequence).

The count of this clone is one. The chain combines TRBV5-1 with TRBJ2-1, with 8 nucleotides matching TRBD2. J gave up 4 bases and V 4 bases, and 7 bases lay outside the gene matches. CDR3 size: 15 residues. Germline assignment: CDR1 SGHRS and CDR2 YFSETQ. Here the CDR3 DNA reads TGCGCCAGCAGCGGTCCGGGAGGGGGATACAATGAGCAGTTCTTC. It translates to CASSGPGGGYNEQFF.

A few counts support this clone. V and J are TRBV4-2 and TRBJ2-7; D is ambiguous. CDR1 and CDR2 (germline): LGHNA, YNFKEQ. Deletions cut 0 bases from V and 1 base from J, with 13 bases between. CDR3 length: 16 amino acids. CDR3 in amino acids: CASSQERSLRSYEQYF. CDR3 nucleotide sequence: TGTGCCAGCAGCCAAGAACGGTCTCTCCGTTCCTACGAGCAGTACTTC.

The CDR3, as DNA: TGTGCCAGCAGTTTAAGTCAGACCTACGAGCAGTACTTC. Protein: CASSLSQTYEQYF. V usage is TRBV28 and J usage is TRBJ2-7; no firm D call. The V gene's germline CDR1 is MDHEN and CDR2 SYDVKM. The CDR3 is made up of 13 amino acids. V was shortened by 2 bases and J by 2 bases, with 7 bases between the two germline ends.

The chain links TRBV4-1 to TRBJ1-2; D ambiguous. Germline CDR1 and CDR2: MGHRA and YSYEKL. This CDR3 comprises 16 residues. With 0 bases removed from V and 0 bases from J, the gap between germline ends came to 11 bases. CDR3 DNA sequence: TGCGCCAGCAGCCAAGATCTGGCAGGTTCTAACTATGGCTACACCTTC. As protein: CASSQDLAGSNYGYTF.

The table lists this clone with a count of one. The V call is TRBV9, the J call TRBJ1-4; D perhaps matches TRBD1 (5 bases). This CDR3 is built from 15 residues. Germline CDR1 SGDLS, CDR2 YYNGEE. V dropped 0 bases and J dropped 0 bases, with 6 bases sitting between them. The CDR3 bases are TGTGCCAGCAGCGTAGAAGGGGCAACTAATGAAAAACTGTTTTTT. Its translation: CASSVEGATNEKLFF.

This clone was observed a handful of times. The gene calls are TRBV11-2 and TRBJ2-2, with 7 bases that match TRBD2. The CDR3 has 14 residues. V gave up 4 bases and J gave up 1 base; unmatched junction bases: 0. The V gene's germline CDR1 is SGHAT and CDR2 FQNNGV. In DNA form, the CDR3 reads TGTGCCAGCAGCTCTAGCGGGAACACCGGGGAGCTGTTTTTT. Amino acid sequence: CASSSSGNTGELFF.

The chain links TRBV19 to TRBJ2-4, with a weak D call TRBD2 (5 bases). Germline CDR1 is LNHDA and CDR2 is SQIVND (reference sequence). This CDR3 region has 16 residues. The germline V and J ends were trimmed by 5 bases and 1 base, with 15 bases remaining between them. CDR3 nucleotide sequence: TGTGCCAGTAGTTACCGGTCGTCGGGGGCCAAAAACATTCAGTACTTC. It specifies CASSYRSSGAKNIQYF.

The chain is built from TRBV7-2 and TRBJ2-7, with D tentatively TRBD1 (5 bases). CDR3 length equals 16 residues. Germline CDR1 SGHTA, CDR2 FQGNSA. V dropped 6 bases and J dropped 0 bases, with 18 bases sitting between them. The CDR3 DNA reads TGTGCCAGCAGTATTTCTCCAGGGCTTGGCTCCTACGAGCAGTACTTC. The encoded protein is CASSISPGLGSYEQYF.

This chain connects TRBV10-3 to TRBJ2-2, with D possibly being TRBD2 (6 bases). V gave up 7 bases and J gave up 1 base, with 10 bases separating them. Germline V gene lookup returns CDR1 ENHRY and CDR2 SYGVKD. CDR3 length equals 14 residues. CDR3 in DNA: TGTGCCATCAAACGGGAGAAGAACACCGGGGAGCTGTTTTTT. This encodes CAIKREKNTGELFF.

The chain recombines TRBV9 with TRBJ2-2; 10 positions agree with TRBD2. The CDR3 runs to 16 residues. V was pared by 3 bases and J by 6 bases, with 8 bases of the junction left unmatched. The germline CDR1 and CDR2 sequences are SGDLS and YYNGEE. Here the CDR3 DNA reads TGTGCCAGCAGCGCACAGCGGGGGGGCCTGGCCGGGGAGCTGTTTTTT. This encodes CASSAQRGGLAGELFF.